A selection of T cell receptor beta chains follows, all from one sample in a study of T cells in Graves' hyperthyroidism and ophthalmopathy. TCRdb recomputed calls from the multiplex PCR reads with MiXCR, one row per CDR3 protein. The table lists fewer than 600,000 distinct CDR3 sequences, 14% of them singletons. The specimen sequenced was blood. Source of these receptors: a woman aged 40 to 50 with Graves' hyperthyroidism. CDR3s leave out the opening cysteine and the closing phenylalanine or tryptophan. The order of the fields is J gene, V gene, CDR3 protein.

J: TRBJ2-2
V: TRBV3-1
CDR3: ASRDGTNTGELF

J: TRBJ1-3
V: TRBV6-1
CDR3: ASSLGQGYTIY

J: TRBJ2-1
V: TRBV7-2
CDR3: ASRASGSTYNEQF

J: TRBJ2-3
V: TRBV7-2
CDR3: ASSFTYRGATHTDTQY

J: TRBJ2-1
V: TRBV20-1
CDR3: SARGLADSYNEQF

J: TRBJ1-6
V: TRBV6-1
CDR3: ASSPRGGFRPLH

J: TRBJ2-7
V: TRBV27
CDR3: ASSLGPLSSYEQY

J: TRBJ2-1
V: TRBV5-1
CDR3: ASSPRTSGNDEQF

J: TRBJ2-1
V: TRBV14
CDR3: ASSQGLGSSYNEQF

J: TRBJ2-7
V: TRBV11-2
CDR3: ASSFGESSYEQY

J: TRBJ2-3
V: TRBV15
CDR3: ATKKREATDTQY

J: TRBJ1-5
V: TRBV30
CDR3: AWSMDRDQPQH

J: TRBJ1-1
V: TRBV4-1
CDR3: ASSRETGQGTEAF

J: TRBJ1-5
V: TRBV19
CDR3: ASSNRTGQPQH

J: TRBJ2-1
V: TRBV30
CDR3: AWSSGLAAEQF

J: TRBJ1-1
V: TRBV7-8
CDR3: ASSARGGMNTEAF

J: TRBJ2-1
V: TRBV12-5
CDR3: ASGGRTGSNEQF

J: TRBJ2-7
V: TRBV18
CDR3: ASSPPTGTGISYEQY

J: TRBJ2-2
V: TRBV3-1
CDR3: ASSKNLAGATGELF

J: TRBJ2-7
V: TRBV7-2
CDR3: ASSSRTGGTEQY

J: TRBJ2-3
V: TRBV20-1
CDR3: SARGGQGRTDTQY

J: TRBJ2-5
V: TRBV20-1
CDR3: SARVIRTGGTSGPFQETQY

J: TRBJ1-1
V: TRBV6-4
CDR3: ASSYSIFLVDVAF

J: TRBJ2-7
V: TRBV12-3/TRBV12-4
CDR3: ASRLIRDVPYEQY

J: TRBJ2-7
V: TRBV7-9
CDR3: ASSLGVRDEQY

J: TRBJ1-1
V: TRBV7-9
CDR3: ASSLGGVDTEAF

J: TRBJ1-6
V: TRBV10-1
CDR3: ASSRQADSPLH

J: TRBJ2-7
V: TRBV2
CDR3: ASSVSTGSYEQY

J: TRBJ1-5
V: TRBV18
CDR3: ASSPSGSNQPQH

J: TRBJ2-5
V: TRBV28
CDR3: ASSEGTGETQY

J: TRBJ2-4
V: TRBV28
CDR3: ASSPGGGKAKNIQY

J: TRBJ2-7
V: TRBV6-2/TRBV6-3
CDR3: ASSTGGSGLSYEQY

J: TRBJ1-3
V: TRBV28
CDR3: ASSTGRYSGSTIY

J: TRBJ1-1
V: TRBV18
CDR3: ASSPRVEKGPLEAF

J: TRBJ1-1
V: TRBV20-1
CDR3: SAGQGRTEAF

J: TRBJ2-7
V: TRBV7-2
CDR3: ASSLGQKGEQY

J: TRBJ1-1
V: TRBV5-6
CDR3: ASTRHQGAVAF

J: TRBJ2-2
V: TRBV13
CDR3: ASSFLSGNTGELF

J: TRBJ2-1
V: TRBV5-1
CDR3: ASSVSVAGGQLSNEQF

J: TRBJ1-2
V: TRBV20-1
CDR3: SARTVYYGYT

J: TRBJ2-6
V: TRBV6-1
CDR3: AIRTVYSSGANVLT

J: TRBJ2-2
V: TRBV2
CDR3: ASSVVGANTGELF

J: TRBJ2-7
V: TRBV20-1
CDR3: SARDDGLSSEQY

J: TRBJ2-7
V: TRBV10-3
CDR3: AISDKGLAPEQY

J: TRBJ2-7
V: TRBV2
CDR3: ASSEALIGEQY

J: TRBJ1-3
V: TRBV12-3/TRBV12-4
CDR3: ASSLNFAGKGGNTIY

J: TRBJ2-3
V: TRBV3-1
CDR3: ASSSYRDSDTQY

J: TRBJ2-7
V: TRBV20-1
CDR3: SAPSPAQGGEQY

J: TRBJ2-7
V: TRBV3-1
CDR3: ASSHIPLSGKVSYEQY

J: TRBJ2-6
V: TRBV20-1
CDR3: SATGTGPSGANVLT